This entry lists 28 T cell receptor delta chains sequenced from one sample in a study of γδ T cells in repeated Plasmodium falciparum infection (dated by TCRdb to about 2021). The method was multiplex PCR. Instrument on record: Illumina MiSeq. TCRdb called clones afresh from the public reads with CATT; identical DNA rows were later merged. In all, the sample holds 55,000 to 70,000 delta-chain clones, and approximately 1.5% of those were seen once. The top ten hold 15% of the sample. For bulk TCR repertoire analysis, Vgamma9/Vdelta2+ and Vdelta2-negative gammadelta T cell populations were flow-sorted out of peripheral blood mononuclear cells. Specimen: gamma-delta T cells from blood. These receptors were collected from a pool of human donors (malaria-infected and uninfected, not separated).

This clone was counted between two and nine times. For this DNA, TCRdb reports the protein of a much larger clone, which diverges at residue 4, most likely from a read error; the protein presented here is translated directly from the DNA. The chain couples TRDV3 to TRDJ1; D is tentatively TRDD2 or TRDD3 (9 bases each). Germline loops: CDR1 TVYSNPD, CDR2 GDNSRS (reference sequence). V was trimmed by 3 bases and J by 1 base, leaving 30 bases between them. The CDR3 covers 19 residues. The CDR3 DNA follows: TGTGCCTTCAGTACCTTCCTACGGGGATACGCCGGTTCCACCGATAAACTCATCTTT. Protein: CAFSTFLRGYAGSTDKLIF.

There are many counts of this clone. TCRdb's listed protein matches a much larger clone and diverges from this DNA's translation at residue 16, likely through a read error; the protein shown comes from the DNA. The chain employs TRDV1 and TRDJ1, with TRDD3 matching over 13 bases. Germline values: CDR1 TSWWSYY, CDR2 QGS. The J segment lost 9 bases and the V segment lost 3 bases, leaving 19 bases of the junction unmatched. This CDR3 comprises 19 residues. The CDR3 DNA is TGTGCTCTTGGGGATCCGTGGTCGGGTACTGGGGGATACGGCGTAGAACTCATCTTT. Protein: CALGDPWSGTGGYGVELIF.

Details on this clone: A much larger clone sits a single nucleotide away, making a read error possible. The CDR3 nucleotides read TGTGCTCTTGGGAAGGCCTTTACTTCCCCAATTACTGGGGGGCGAAAACTCATCTTT. It is translated as CALGKAFTSPITGGRKLIF. V and J are TRDV1 and TRDJ1, with 8 bases lining up with TRDD3. No J segment appears in TCRdb, so it was assigned here by matching the sequence to germline. Germline CDR1 reads TSWWSYY; CDR2 reads QGS. With V trimmed by 5 bases and J by 8 bases, 25 bases remained unmatched. The CDR3 extends over 19 amino acids.

This clone was observed many times. The protein in TCRdb stems from a much larger clone and differs at residue 10 from this DNA's translation, likely a read error; here the protein is translated from the DNA. The rearrangement links TRDV1 to TRDJ1, with D perhaps matching TRDD3 (6 bases). V lost 4 bases and J 0 bases, leaving 21 bases between the germline ends. Germline CDR1 reads TSWWSYY; CDR2 reads QGS. The CDR3 runs to 18 residues. CDR3 sequence: CALGGRGWGVTNTDKLIF. The CDR3 bases are TGTGCTCTTGGGGGGAGAGGGTGGGGGGTAACAAACACCGATAAACTCATCTTT.

This clone appeared many times. This probably arose from a read error, given a far larger clone one base away. Within the sample, other DNA sequences also encode this same CDR3. This sequence joins TRDV1 and TRDJ1; 9 nucleotides line up with TRDD3. Germline loops: CDR1 TSWWSYY, CDR2 QGS. This CDR3 is 16 amino acids long. CDR3 protein: CALGELSAGGSSKLIF. The CDR3 nucleotides read TGCGCTCTTGGGGAACTTTCGGCTGGGGGATCCTCTAAACTCATCTTT.

This clone was counted a few times. TCRdb has a much larger clone's protein, which differs at residue 16 from the translation of this DNA, likely because of a read error; what is shown is the protein translated from the DNA. This sequence joins TRDV3 and TRDJ2; TRDD3 aligns across 7 bases. The length of the CDR3 is 20 residues. V gave up 0 bases and J gave up 10 bases; unmatched junction bases: 29. Germline CDR1 and CDR2: TVYSNPD and GDNSRS (reference sequence). CDR3 sequence (DNA): TGTGCCTTTAGCTATCCCTTTTCGCGAGGACGGGGGATGCATTCAGAACAACTCTTCTTT. It translates to CAFSYPFSRGRGMHSEQLFF.

This clone has a handful of counts. A far larger clone is off by one base, so a read error is likely. The same CDR3 is also encoded by other DNA sequences in this sample. This chain links TRAV38-2/DV8 with TRDJ1, with 10 bases fitting TRDD3. This CDR3 is built from 20 residues. The germline gives CDR1 TSESDYY, CDR2 QEAYKQQN. In DNA form, the CDR3 reads TGTGCGCCCATGGGGCTCCCAGACTGGGGGATGTACCTGTACACCGATAAACTCATCTTT. This codes for CAPMGLPDWGMYLYTDKLIF.

This clone has just a few counts. A far bigger clonotype differs at one base, so this is likely a read error. Different DNA sequences within this sample yield the same CDR3. J is TRDJ1 and V is TRDV1, with TRDD3 matching over 10 bases. The CDR3 extends over 20 amino acids. Germline CDR1 TSWWSYY, CDR2 QGS. The CDR3 protein is CALGELSSTGGSLYTDKLIF. CDR3 DNA: TGTGCTCTTGGGGAACTCTCATCTACTGGGGGATCCTTGTACACCGATAAACTCATATTT.

V usage is TRDV1 and J usage is TRDJ1; 7 nucleotides align to TRDD3. The J gene comes from matching the DNA to germline here; TCRdb lacks it. CDR1 is TSWWSYY and CDR2 is QGS in the germline V gene. V lost 5 bases to trimming and J lost 2 bases; unmatched junction nucleotides: 29. The CDR3 is 22 amino acids. The CDR3 DNA follows: TGTGCTCTTGGGAAAGCTATTACCTCCCCTACTGGGGATGTATCGTGGACCGATAAACTCATCTTT. Translating it yields CALGKAITSPTGDVSWTDKLIF.

Concerning this clone: The protein given by TCRdb reflects a much larger clone and differs at residue 7 from this DNA's translation, likely from a read error; the protein shown is the DNA's translation. The rearrangement joins TRDV1 to TRDJ1, with 10 bases lining up with TRDD3. No J gene was available from TCRdb, and it was assigned here by a germline match of the DNA. From germline, CDR1 is TSWWSYY and CDR2 QGS. The CDR3 extends over 25 amino acids. Trimming removed 5 bases from V and 0 bases from J; junction bases left unmatched: 33. The CDR3 DNA sequence: TGTGCTCTTGGGACTCAAAGCCTTTCACCTTTTTTCTGGGGGATAACATCTGGATACACCGATAAACTCATCTTT. The encoded protein is CALGTQSLSPFFWGITSGYTDKLIF.

By frequency in the sample, this clone is medium-sized. Other DNA sequences in this specimen translate into the identical CDR3. The chain couples TRDV2 to TRDJ1; TRDD3 aligns across 8 bases. V lost 5 bases to trimming and J lost 0 bases; unmatched junction nucleotides: 10. This CDR3 is built from 16 residues. Germline CDR1 is GEAIGNYY and CDR2 is EKD. The chain's CDR3 is CACVSTGGLYTDKLIF. Here the CDR3 DNA reads TGTGCCTGTGTCAGTACTGGGGGGTTGTACACCGATAAACTCATCTTT.

This clone was seen at least ten times. TCRdb assigns this DNA the protein of a much larger clone, which departs from its translation at residue 17; this likely reflects a read error, and the protein shown comes from translating the DNA. This chain uses TRDV1 with TRDJ1, with 7 bases identical to TRDD3. Per germline, CDR1 TSWWSYY and CDR2 QGS. The V segment lost 3 bases and the J segment 0 bases; nucleotides outside the gene matches: 34. There are 25 residues in the CDR3. Here the CDR3 reads CALGDGLHKFGGPPVPLLYTDKLIF. The CDR3 DNA reads TGTGCTCTTGGGGATGGCCTTCATAAATTTGGGGGACCCCCCGTACCACTCTTGTACACCGATAAACTCATCTTT.

Regarding this clone: A far larger clone is one nucleotide away, so this likely arose from a read error. The same CDR3 also results from other DNA sequences found in this sample. The chain links TRDV1 to TRDJ1, with 9 bases matching TRDD3. The J gene, left out of TCRdb, was set here by checking the DNA against germline. The length of the CDR3 is 22 residues. The germline V gene encodes CDR1 TSWWSYY and CDR2 QGS. Here the CDR3 reads CALGVFFRSRGILGSRSDKLIF. The CDR3 nucleotides read TGCGCTCTTGGGGTATTCTTCCGGAGTCGGGGGATACTCGGCTCACGAAGCGATAAACTCATCTTT.

This clone has a handful of counts. The mismatch at residue 20 between this DNA's translation and the TCRdb protein of a much larger clone likely reflects a read error; the protein shown is translated from the DNA. The V gene is given as TRDV3, and no J gene call is available; TRDD3 is the table's D call and was not checked against the DNA. CDR1 is TVYSNPD and CDR2 is GDNSRS in the germline V gene (reference sequence). The CDR3 runs to 22 residues. The CDR3 DNA reads TGTGCCTTGGGATCCTTCCTACACTTTTGGGGTGGGGGATACCCGAACACCGATAAACCCATCTTT. Protein: CALGSFLHFWGGGYPNTDKPIF.

In this sample, this clone turned up a few times. TCRdb shows a much larger clone's protein in place of this DNA's translation, and the two differ at residue 8, likely through a read error; the protein shown is translated from the DNA. J is TRDJ1 and V is TRDV1, with 10 bases that match TRDD3. CDR3 length equals 21 residues. J gave up 2 bases and V 0 bases, and 18 bases lay outside the gene matches. In germline, CDR1 is TSWWSYY, CDR2 QGS. CDR3 bases: TGTGCTCTTGGGGAACTAGTACACGCCTCCTGGGGGATAAAGTGGACCGATAAACTCATCTTT. The encoded protein is CALGELVHASWGIKWTDKLIF.

This clone turned up a few times. The amino acid sequence in TCRdb belongs to a much larger clone and departs from this DNA's translation at residue 3, likely a sequencing read error; the sequence shown is translated from the DNA. CDR3 bases: TGTGCTCCTGGGGAACTTATTGGTCTAGGCACGTACTGGGGGATACGCTATGCCGATAAACTCATCTTT. It is translated as CAPGELIGLGTYWGIRYADKLIF. V and J are TRDV1 and TRDJ1; TRDD3 matches at 13 bases. CDR1 TSWWSYY and CDR2 QGS come from the germline V gene. The length of the CDR3 is 23 residues.

This clone has a count of ten or more. This DNA's translation differs at residue 12 from TCRdb's protein, which comes from a much larger clone; a read error is likely, and the protein shown is translated from the DNA. The V call is TRDV1, the J call TRDJ1; 9 bases line up with TRDD3. The germline gives CDR1 TSWWSYY, CDR2 QGS. The ends lost 1 base at V and 1 base at J; junction bases unmatched: 10. CDR3 length: 18 residues. The CDR3 is CALGERTGGRECTDKLIF. The CDR3 bases are TGTGCTCTTGGGGAACGGACTGGGGGACGTGAGTGCACCGATAAACTCATCTTT.

This clone was seen at least ten times. This probably arose from a read error, given a far larger clone one base away. The same CDR3 can be traced to other DNA sequences in this sample. The V gene is TRDV1, the J gene TRDJ1, with D maybe TRDD3 (5 bases). Because TCRdb records no J gene, it was assigned here through a match of the DNA to germline. In germline, CDR1 is TSWWSYY, CDR2 QGS. V gave up 6 bases and J gave up 3 bases, with 8 bases separating them. The CDR3 sequence is 12 residues long. CDR3 in DNA: TGTGCTCTTGGATGGGGCCCCGATAAACTCATCTTT. Translation: CALGWGPDKLIF.

The sample holds a few counts of this clone. TCRdb has a much larger clone's protein, which differs at residue 19 from the translation of this DNA, likely because of a read error; what is shown is the protein translated from the DNA. This sequence joins TRDV3 and TRDJ1; either TRDD2 or TRDD3 may fit D (5 bases each). The germline gives CDR1 TVYSNPD, CDR2 GDNSRS (reference sequence). This CDR3 has 20 amino acids. The CDR3 here is CAFSPLPTPWVPGRTDKLTF. The CDR3, as DNA: TGTGCCTTTAGCCCGCTTCCCACCCCCTGGGTCCCCGGTCGTACCGATAAACTCACCTTT.

At least ten counts were recorded for this clone. Translating this DNA gives a protein that differs at residue 11 from the TCRdb one, which belongs to a much larger clone; a read error is likely, and the protein shown is this translation. V is TRDV1 and J is TRDJ1; D gene uncertain. The length of the CDR3 is 19 residues. V was shortened by 1 base and J by 0 bases, with 21 bases between the two germline ends. CDR1 and CDR2 from the germline V gene are TSWWSYY and QGS. CDR3 coding DNA: TGTGCTCTTGGGGAACCCTCGGACAGGCTTCACCCCTACACCGATAAACTCATCTTT. It encodes CALGEPSDRLHPYTDKLIF.

This clone occurred a few times. TCRdb pairs this DNA with a much larger clone's protein that differs at residue 3, likely a read error; the protein shown was translated from the DNA. V and J are TRDV1 and TRDJ1; 11 positions agree with TRDD3. The CDR3 is 23 amino acids. Germline V CDR1 and CDR2: TSWWSYY, QGS. The CDR3 spells CAPGEPGFLSNLLGDIKTDKLIF. The DNA for the CDR3 is TGTGCTCCTGGGGAACCTGGCTTCCTTTCAAACCTACTGGGGGATATAAAAACGGATAAACTCATCTTT.

With regard to this clone: Given a far larger clone just one base away, this is likely a sequencing read error. Other nucleotide sequences from this sample produce the same CDR3. The J gene is TRDJ2, the V gene TRDV3; D is tentatively TRDD2 or TRDD3 (7 bases each). The germline CDR1 and CDR2 sequences are TVYSNPD and GDNSRS (reference sequence). This CDR3 is built from 23 residues. V gave up 3 bases and J gave up 6 bases, with 44 bases separating them. The DNA of the CDR3 is TGTGCCTTCCGACTAATCAATCTGAGGGGGATTGGCCACTCCTTCCTCCTGGCAGCACAACTCTTCTTT. Translation: CAFRLINLRGIGHSFLLAAQLFF.

As to this clone: TCRdb pairs this DNA with a much larger clone's protein that differs at residue 12, likely a read error; the protein shown was translated from the DNA. CDR3 loop: CALGEPPFLPLPGDTTSRNKLIF. The CDR3 bases are TGTGCTCTTGGGGAACCACCCTTCCTCCCCCTACCGGGGGATACAACCTCCCGGAATAAACTCATCTTT. The rearrangement joins TRDV1 to TRDJ1; 9 bases line up with TRDD3. TCRdb carries no J gene annotation; the J gene was assigned here by matching the DNA with germline. CDR3 length: 23 amino acids. The J segment lost 6 bases and the V segment lost 1 base, leaving 30 bases of the junction unmatched. CDR1 and CDR2 from the germline V gene are TSWWSYY and QGS.

In this sample, this clone turned up many times. The protein TCRdb lists belongs to a much larger clone and differs from this DNA's translation at residue 24, which points to a read error; the protein shown is made from the DNA. The J gene was not called, though the V gene is TRDV1; TRDD3 is the table's D call, not checked against the DNA. Germline values: CDR1 TSWWSYY, CDR2 QGS. The CDR3 is made up of 25 amino acids. CDR3 in amino acids: CALGDSPTTEPQPRTGGLPTDKLTF. CDR3 bases: TGTGCTCTTGGGGACTCTCCTACAACGGAACCCCAACCCCGTACTGGGGGATTACCAACCGATAAACTCACCTTT.

This clone occurred many times. A junction boundary mismatches the germline segment, possibly from a read error. The sample carries other DNA sequences with the same CDR3. This rearrangement joins TRDV1 to TRDJ1; 10 bases fit TRDD3. The CDR3 is 23 residues long. Germline CDR1 and CDR2: TSWWSYY and QGS. CDR3 residues: CALGERYPTGGWGIPPYTDKLIF. Here the CDR3 DNA reads TGTGCTCTTGGGGAACGGTATCCTACAGGAGGGTGGGGGATACCCCCCTACACCGATAAACTCATTTTT.

This clone has ten or more counts. TCRdb records a much larger clone's protein for this DNA, with a difference at residue 14 that likely arises from a read error; the protein given is the translation of the DNA. The chain has TRDV1 and TRDJ1, with 9 bases identical to TRDD3. The V gene's germline CDR1 is TSWWSYY and CDR2 QGS. CDR3 length: 18 residues. V dropped 0 bases and J dropped 9; count of bases not matched to a gene: 17. CDR3 in amino acids: CALGELSGGILPVRELIF. Written as DNA, the CDR3 is TGTGCTCTTGGGGAACTATCAGGGGGGATACTCCCAGTGCGCGAACTCATCTTT.

On this clone itself: The protein TCRdb gives is from a much larger clone and does not agree with this DNA's translation at residue 5, likely a read error; the protein shown here comes from the DNA. The rearrangement links TRDV1 to TRDJ1; the D is unclear. Deletions cut 4 bases from V and 4 bases from J, with 31 bases between. Germline V CDR1 and CDR2: TSWWSYY, QGS. The CDR3 length is 20 residues. The CDR3 coding sequence is TGTGCTCTTGGGGGACTTTTGTGGGAGCATACCGGCTCCTCGGTCGATAAACTCATCTTT. Its translation: CALGGLLWEHTGSSVDKLIF.

The V call is TRDV1, the J call TRDJ1, with 10 bases that match TRDD3. Here the J gene was assigned by germline matching of the DNA, as TCRdb has none. The CDR3 totals 23 residues. Germline V CDR1 and CDR2: TSWWSYY, QGS. After removal of 0 bases from V and 7 bases from J, the junction contained 29 bases not matched to a gene. The CDR3 reads CALGELGFFYYPYWGIPGGKLIF. CDR3 bases: TGTGCTCTTGGGGAACTTGGCTTCTTCTATTATCCGTACTGGGGGATCCCAGGGGGTAAACTCATCTTT.